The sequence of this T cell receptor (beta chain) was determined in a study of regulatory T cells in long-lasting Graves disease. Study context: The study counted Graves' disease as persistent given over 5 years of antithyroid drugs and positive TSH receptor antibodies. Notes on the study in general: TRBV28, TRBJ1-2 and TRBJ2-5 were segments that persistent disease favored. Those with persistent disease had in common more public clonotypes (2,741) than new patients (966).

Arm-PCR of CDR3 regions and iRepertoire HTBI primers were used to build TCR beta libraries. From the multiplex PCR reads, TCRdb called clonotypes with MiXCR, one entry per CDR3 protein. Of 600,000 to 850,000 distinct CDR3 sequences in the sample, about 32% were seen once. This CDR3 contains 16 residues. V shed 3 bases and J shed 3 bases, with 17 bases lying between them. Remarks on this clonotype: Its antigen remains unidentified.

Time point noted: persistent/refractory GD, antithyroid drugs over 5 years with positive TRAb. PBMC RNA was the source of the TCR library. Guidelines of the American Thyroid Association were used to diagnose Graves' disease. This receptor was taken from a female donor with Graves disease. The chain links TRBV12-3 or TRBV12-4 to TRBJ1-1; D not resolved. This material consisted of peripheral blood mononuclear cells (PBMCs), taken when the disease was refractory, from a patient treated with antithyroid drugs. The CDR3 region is CASSLGRVGADTEAFF. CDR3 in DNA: TGTGCCAGCAGTTTGGGCCGCGTGGGTGCGGACACTGAAGCTTTCTTT.